One sample yielded the 27 T cell receptor beta chains listed below, sequenced in a study of human T cells and chemical hapten exposure. TCRdb passed the RACE reads through MiXCR, listing each CDR3 protein once. The repertoire holds about 100,000 distinct CDR3 sequences, with approximately 10% as singletons. Described time point: patch test 1, 2 weeks after DPC sensitization. The treatment: therapeutic diphenylcyclopropenone sensitization with weekly scalp DPC. The sequencing here drew on whole blood, taken in connection with sensitization to the hapten diphenylcyclopropenone (DPC). These receptors were collected from a woman aged 35 to 49 with alopecia areata. Some clones in this sample may be carry-over from other donors' samples.

V gene TRBV12-3 or TRBV12-4 combines with J gene TRBJ2-5; 7 bases fit TRBD1. The CDR3 extends over 15 amino acids. The trim removed 5 bases at V and 2 bases at J, leaving 8 bases unmatched. In nucleotides, the CDR3 is TGTGCCAGCAGTGCGCCGGGACAGTCACAAGAGACCCAGTACTTC. It translates to CASSAPGQSQETQYF.

This clonotype was found many times. The rearrangement uses TRBV20-1 and TRBJ2-1; 12 nucleotides line up with TRBD2. Unmatched junction bases numbered 4, after V lost 2 bases and J lost 2 bases. The germline CDR1 and CDR2 sequences are DFQATT and SNEGSKA (reference sequence). CDR3 length: 16 residues. CDR3 region: CSARFGLAGTYNEQFF. DNA of the CDR3: TGCAGTGCTAGATTCGGACTAGCGGGAACCTACAATGAGCAGTTCTTC.

In its sample, this clonotype was seen many times. V is TRBV13 and J is TRBJ2-7; 7 nucleotides line up with TRBD2. Trimming took 8 bases from V and 3 from J; bases not matched to a gene: 7. The CDR3 consists of 13 residues. In germline, CDR1 is PRHDT, CDR2 FYEKMQ (reference sequence). The CDR3 is CASARGDDYEQYF. The CDR3 nucleotides are TGTGCCAGCGCCCGGGGGGACGACTACGAGCAGTACTTC.

The table lists this clonotype with a few counts. The DNA is left out, because the CDR3 cannot be placed on it with certainty; the CDR3 is given as TCRdb lists it. The chain joins TRBV6-6 to TRBJ1-1. Termini included, the CDR3 measures 13 amino acids. CDR1 MNHNY and CDR2 SVGAGI come from the germline V gene (reference sequence). The CDR3 sequence: CASSSSIGSEAFF.

This clonotype was seen repeatedly, ten times or more. V is TRBV11-2 and J is TRBJ1-5, with D unresolved. CDR3 length: 17 amino acids. V dropped 5 bases and J dropped 2 bases, with 19 bases sitting between them. Germline CDR1 reads SGHAT; CDR2 reads FQNNGV. The CDR3 loop reads CASSLQHQSGGNQPQHF. In nucleotides, the CDR3 is TGTGCCAGCAGCCTTCAACACCAAAGTGGGGGCAATCAGCCCCAGCATTTT.

The chain uses TRBV9 and TRBJ2-1; TRBD1 might be the D (5 bases). The CDR3 covers 15 residues. The germline V gene encodes CDR1 SGDLS and CDR2 YYNGEE. V shed 3 bases and J shed 0 bases, with 10 bases lying between them. Here the CDR3 reads CASSGGGSSYNEQFF. The CDR3 DNA is TGTGCCAGCAGCGGGGGCGGAAGCTCCTACAATGAGCAGTTCTTC.

This clonotype was counted ten times or more. The chain combines TRBV24-1 with TRBJ2-2; possibly TRBD1 or TRBD2 for D (5 bases each). This CDR3 spans 15 amino acids. The germline CDR1 and CDR2 sequences are KGHDR and SFDVKD. Trimming took 4 bases from V and 2 from J, leaving 10 bases between them. Here the CDR3 DNA reads TGTGCCACCAGTGAGGGGACGGGAAACACCGGGGAGCTGTTTTTT. Translated, it gives CATSEGTGNTGELFF.

The chain combines TRBV27 with TRBJ1-4, with 7 bases identical to TRBD1. Germline V lookup: CDR1 MNHEY, CDR2 SMNVEV (reference sequence). The CDR3 extends over 14 amino acids. Germline trimming cut 5 bases from V and 4 bases from J; bases unmatched to any gene: 4. CDR3 in DNA: TGTGCCAGCAGTAGACACAGGGGTAATGAAAAACTGTTTTTT. Translating it yields CASSRHRGNEKLFF. Filled out from reference TRBV27 and TRBJ1-4, the complete variable domain reads EAQVTQNPRYLITVTGKKLTVTCSQNMNHEYMSWYRQDPGLGLRQIYYSMNVEVTDKGDVPEGYKVSRKEKRNFPLILESPSPNQTSLYFCASSRHRGNEKLFFGSGTQLSVL.

This clonotype turned up a few times. The CDR3 protein is CSVDWPKKPNEQFF. DNA for the CDR3: TGCAGCGTTGACTGGCCGAAGAAGCCCAATGAGCAGTTCTTC. This rearrangement joins TRBV29-1 to TRBJ2-1; D not certain. Trimming took off 3 bases at V and 6 bases at J, with 15 bases between the two ends. The CDR3 runs to 14 residues. In germline, CDR1 is SQVTM, CDR2 ANQGSEA.

This clonotype has a count of ten or more. The chain is built from TRBV28 and TRBJ2-6; D is undetermined. Looked up from germline, CDR1 is MDHEN and CDR2 is SYDVKM. V was shortened by 6 bases and J by 4 bases, with 10 bases between the two germline ends. The CDR3 consists of 14 residues. CDR3 loop: CASSLGRGANVLTF. The CDR3 DNA reads as TGTGCCAGCAGCCTGGGTAGGGGGGCCAACGTCCTGACTTTC.

This clonotype has at least ten counts. The chain joins TRBV6-5 to TRBJ2-3; possibly TRBD2 for D (6 bases). Germline CDR1 is MNHEY and CDR2 is SVGAGI. The CDR3 has 16 residues. The V end lost 2 bases, the J end lost 0 bases, and 12 bases lay between the germline ends. This chain's CDR3 is CASSYRVAASTDTQYF. CDR3 in DNA: TGTGCCAGCAGTTACAGGGTAGCGGCTAGCACAGATACGCAGTATTTT.

At least ten counts were recorded for this clonotype. V usage is TRBV7-2 and J usage is TRBJ1-3, with TRBD1 matching over 8 bases. J gave up 4 bases and V 6 bases, and 11 bases lay outside the gene matches. CDR1 is SGHTA and CDR2 is FQGNSA in the germline V gene. This CDR3 region has 16 residues. The CDR3 bases are TGTGCCAGCAGTTACAGGGGGGGGTTCGGAGGAAACACCATATATTTT. As protein: CASSYRGGFGGNTIYF.

This chain uses TRBV12-3 or TRBV12-4 with TRBJ1-2; D is unresolved. The CDR3 extends over 13 amino acids. The V end lost 6 bases, the J end lost 0 bases, and 8 bases lay between the germline ends. CDR3 sequence: CASSPPTNYGYTF. For the CDR3, the DNA is TGTGCCAGCAGCCCCCCAACTAACTATGGCTACACCTTC.

V is TRBV6-1 and J is TRBJ2-6; 8 bases match TRBD1. This CDR3 has 16 amino acids. The V gene end was trimmed by 6 bases and the J gene end by 1 base; junction bases not matched to a gene: 5. From germline, CDR1 is MNHNS and CDR2 SASEGT. CDR3 DNA sequence: TGTGCCAGCAGCGGACAGGGCCTATCTGGGGCCAACGTCCTGACTTTC. It codes for CASSGQGLSGANVLTF.

This clonotype occurred many times. V usage is TRBV10-3 and J usage is TRBJ1-4; possible D gene TRBD1, 5 bases. V was pared by 6 bases and J by 5 bases, with 10 bases between. The CDR3 has 13 residues. Germline loops: CDR1 ENHRY, CDR2 SYGVKD. The CDR3 nucleotides are TGTGCCATCAGGGGGGATTTGAATGAAAAACTGTTTTTT. Protein: CAIRGDLNEKLFF.

Details on this clonotype: A clone one base away is much larger, so this may be a read error. The chain has TRBV7-9 and TRBJ1-2; D is unclear. Germline V gene sequence: CDR1 SEHNR, CDR2 FQNEAQ (reference sequence). The V end was cut by 5 bases, the J end by 3 bases, with 13 bases between. This CDR3 has 14 amino acids. The CDR3 spells CASSPRWIHYGYTF. CDR3 DNA sequence: TGTGCCAGCAGCCCGCGGTGGATCCACTATGGCTACACCTTC.

The chain joins TRBV30 to TRBJ1-5; perhaps TRBD1 as D (6 bases). V lost 1 base and J lost 5, with 9 bases in between. The CDR3 loop spans 13 amino acids. Germline assignment: CDR1 GTSNPN and CDR2 SVGIG (reference sequence). In DNA form, the CDR3 reads TGTGCCTGGAGTGACTCAGGGGATCAGCCCCAGCATTTT. It is translated as CAWSDSGDQPQHF.

A few counts support this clonotype. The chain uses TRBV30 and TRBJ1-1; 8 bases align to TRBD1. This CDR3 region has 15 residues. Germline V lookup: CDR1 GTSNPN, CDR2 SVGIG (reference sequence). Losses at the gene ends were 3 bases for V and 1 base for J; bases not matched to a gene: 7. CDR3 in amino acids: CAWSRTGIGNTEAFF. Written as DNA, the CDR3 is TGTGCCTGGAGCCGGACAGGGATCGGGAACACTGAAGCTTTCTTT.

The chain is built from TRBV12-5 and TRBJ1-5, with no clear D. This CDR3 comprises 14 residues. Germline V gives CDR1 LGHNT, CDR2 FRNRAP. V was cut by 5 bases and J by 4 bases, with 12 bases left in between. CDR3 in amino acids: CASGPTDGNQPQHF. The CDR3 DNA sequence: TGTGCTAGTGGTCCTACAGACGGAAATCAGCCCCAGCATTTT.

The chain joins TRBV7-9 to TRBJ1-1, with D hard to call. CDR1 is SEHNR and CDR2 is FQNEAQ in the germline V gene (reference sequence). Trimming pared 4 bases from V and 4 bases from J, leaving 7 bases between. The CDR3 extends over 12 amino acids. The CDR3 DNA reads TGTGCCAGCAGCTGGTGGAGCACTGAAGCTTTCTTT. Translated: CASSWWSTEAFF.

This clonotype was seen many times. The chain joins TRBV7-3 to TRBJ2-5, with D possibly being TRBD1 or TRBD2 (6 bases each). Germline CDR1 is SGHTA and CDR2 is FQGTGA. This CDR3 comprises 13 residues. The V and J ends lost 8 bases and 5 bases respectively, with 15 bases between them. CDR3 bases: TGTGCCAGCTCCCGGGGGCTGGGGGAGACCCAGTACTTC. This sequence encodes CASSRGLGETQYF.

This clonotype has a count of ten or more. The chain joins TRBV7-2 to TRBJ1-6, with 8 bases lining up with TRBD1. The length of the CDR3 is 14 residues. The J segment lost 10 bases and the V segment lost 6 bases, leaving 8 bases of the junction unmatched. The germline CDR1 and CDR2 sequences are SGHTA and FQGNSA. CDR3 sequence: CASSNGQGPSPLHF. The CDR3 DNA is TGTGCCAGCAGTAACGGACAGGGTCCCTCACCCCTCCACTTT.

The chain employs TRBV6-2 or TRBV6-3 and TRBJ2-3; D perhaps matches TRBD2 (6 bases). Germline CDR1 is MNHEY and CDR2 is SVGEGT. The V and J ends lost 6 bases and 2 bases respectively, with 15 bases between them. The CDR3 spans 15 residues. The CDR3 here is CASRRRDFFTDTQYF. CDR3 nucleotide sequence: TGTGCCAGCAGACGAAGGGACTTCTTCACAGATACGCAGTATTTT.

V and J are TRBV29-1 and TRBJ2-7, with D maybe TRBD2 (6 bases). With 7 bases removed from V and 1 base from J, the gap between germline ends came to 17 bases. The CDR3 has 14 amino acids. Germline V gene data show CDR1 as SQVTM and CDR2 as ANQGSEA. DNA of the CDR3: TGCAGCGCCCTGGGGAGCGGGCGTTCCTACGAGCAGTACTTC. Its translation is CSALGSGRSYEQYF.

This clonotype turned up a few times. This chain links TRBV4-1 with TRBJ2-1; 11 bases fit TRBD2. V lost 3 bases to trimming and J lost 7 bases; unmatched junction nucleotides: 8. The CDR3 length is 16 residues. Germline V lookup: CDR1 MGHRA, CDR2 YSYEKL. The CDR3: CASSHLSGGARNEQFF. As DNA, the CDR3 is TGCGCCAGCAGCCATCTTAGCGGGGGGGCCAGGAATGAGCAGTTCTTC.

Only a few counts were recorded for this clonotype. This rearrangement joins TRBV6-2 or TRBV6-3 to TRBJ1-2; maybe TRBD1 (5 bases). The CDR3 consists of 14 residues. CDR1 is MNHEY, CDR2 SVGEGT, per germline. Trimming cost V 2 bases and J 4 bases, with 11 bases left between them. CDR3 region: CASSYARQLYGYTF. The CDR3 DNA reads TGTGCCAGCAGTTACGCGCGACAGCTCTATGGCTACACCTTC.

The chain uses TRBV29-1 and TRBJ2-1; D unresolved. This CDR3 has 14 amino acids. The germline V and J ends were trimmed by 4 bases and 2 bases, with 12 bases remaining between them. Germline loops: CDR1 SQVTM, CDR2 ANQGSEA. CDR3 DNA: TGCAGCGTTGCCTTGAATCTCGCCTACAATGAGCAGTTCTTC. Its protein is CSVALNLAYNEQFF.